The rows below give T cell receptor beta chains drawn from one sample of a study of blood T cell repertoires in COVID-19. The protocol was immunoSEQ multiplex PCR, while the TCRdb copy is restricted to in-frame clones and leaves out a portion. The sample includes 20,000 to 30,000 clones, 82% of them seen just once. Material: peripheral blood. Receptors originate from a human donor in a cohort sampled during active COVID-19. Both conserved end residues are part of each CDR3. D genes are given only for firm matches. Not all rows give a size; the values are once, few, many and, for expanded clones, a class.

TGTGCCAGCAGTTACGGAGGTGGGCGGGAGGGCTACAATGAGCAGTTCTTC CASSYGGGREGYNEQFF TRBJ2-1 TRBV6-2/TRBV6-3 TRBD2 -
TGTGCCAGCAGAGGACAGGGGGCGGTTAATGAGCAGTTCTTC CASRGQGAVNEQFF TRBJ2-1 TRBV28 TRBD1 -
TGTGCCAGCAGTTACCCTGGGGGGTACGAAGCTTTCTTT CASSYPGGYEAFF TRBJ1-1 TRBV6-5 - -
TGCAGTGCTAGTGATCAGGGTTCGGATACGCAGTATTTT CSASDQGSDTQYF TRBJ2-3 TRBV20-1 - few
TGTGCCACAGGGTGGACAGGGGGCAATGAGCAGTTCTTC CATGWTGGNEQFF TRBJ2-1 TRBV27 TRBD1 few
TGCGCCAGCAGCCAAGAATTCCGGGGGGCGGGTCAGCCCCAGCATTTT CASSQEFRGAGQPQHF TRBJ1-5 TRBV4-1 - few
TGTGCCAGCAAGGAGGGTACTGCGGACACCATATATTTT CASKEGTADTIYF TRBJ1-3 TRBV6-6 - -
TGTGCCAGCAGTGAACGGCTAGCGGGAGGAAGGCGGGGTTACAATGAGCAGTTCTTC CASSERLAGGRRGYNEQFF TRBJ2-1 TRBV6-1 TRBD2 -
TGCGCCAGCAGCCTCTCTCGACTAGCGGGCCACCAAGAGACCCAGTACTTC CASSLSRLAGHQETQYF TRBJ2-5 TRBV4-1 TRBD2 -
TGTGCCAGCATCAAACCGACTAGCCGGGGTTCCTACAATGAGCAGTTCTTC CASIKPTSRGSYNEQFF TRBJ2-1 TRBV7-2 TRBD2 -
TGTGCCACCAGTGGACAGGACTCCTACGAGCAGTACTTC CATSGQDSYEQYF TRBJ2-7 TRBV15 TRBD1 once
TGTGCCAGCAGTCCGGGGACTAGCGGGGGGGCTTGGGAGACCCAGTACTTC CASSPGTSGGAWETQYF TRBJ2-5 TRBV6-2/TRBV6-3 TRBD2 -
TGTGCCAGCAGCTTAACGGGCGGGAGTGCGGATGAGCAGTTCTTC CASSLTGGSADEQFF TRBJ2-1 TRBV7-3 TRBD2 -
TGTGCCAGCAGCAAAGACGGGGGTACAGATACGCAGTATTTT CASSKDGGTDTQYF TRBJ2-3 TRBV21-1 - -
TGTGCCAGCAGCTTAGCAGGGCGAAGCGAAAAACTGTTTTTT CASSLAGRSEKLFF TRBJ1-4 TRBV11-2 - -
TGTGCCAGCAGTAAGGAAGGGACTAGCTCCTACGAGCAGTACTTC CASSKEGTSSYEQYF TRBJ2-7 TRBV28 TRBD2 -
TGCGCCAGCAGCCCGGAGGGGACCGGGACTAGCCTCAATGAGCAGTTCTTC CASSPEGTGTSLNEQFF TRBJ2-1 TRBV5-1 TRBD2 -
TGTGCCAGCAGCTCATTTACAAGGACTACCGGGGAGCTGTTTTTT CASSSFTRTTGELFF TRBJ2-2 TRBV7-2 - -
TGTGCCAGCAGCTTAGGGCGGGGGGCCGGAGAGACCCAGTACTTC CASSLGRGAGETQYF TRBJ2-5 TRBV7-9 TRBD2 once
TGTGCCAGCTCGCCTTCAGACTTCACTAATGAAAAACTGTTTTTT CASSPSDFTNEKLFF TRBJ1-4 TRBV18 - -
TGTGCCAGCAGCGCGGGGACAGGCCCGTATGGCGGCTATGGCTACACCTTC CASSAGTGPYGGYGYTF TRBJ1-2 TRBV9 TRBD1 -
TGTGCCAGCAGCCAAAATAGCGGAGAGCAGTACTTC CASSQNSGEQYF TRBJ2-7 TRBV7-2 - -
TGTGCTAGCGTTGAGATTAGTGAGCAGTTCTTC CASVEISEQFF TRBJ2-1 TRBV12-5 - few
TGTGCCAGCAGCTGGACTAGCGGGGTCTACGAGCAGTACTTC CASSWTSGVYEQYF TRBJ2-7 TRBV11-2 TRBD2 -
TGTGCCAGCAGCTTGCCGGGACTAGCAGAGAGCTCCTACAATGAGCAGTTCTTC CASSLPGLAESSYNEQFF TRBJ2-1 TRBV5-8 TRBD2 -
TGTGCCAGCAGTTTGCTTTCGAGGGGGTCTCTCACTGAAGCTTTCTTT CASSLLSRGSLTEAFF TRBJ1-1 TRBV27 - -
TGTGCCAGCAGCAGACAGATTACAGATACGCAGTATTTT CASSRQITDTQYF TRBJ2-3 TRBV2 - -
TGTGCCTCGGCGGGACTAACAGCAGATACGCAGTATTTT CASAGLTADTQYF TRBJ2-3 TRBV27 TRBD2 once
TGTGCCAGCAGTGACACCGGGGGTCCTAACTATGGCTACACCTTC CASSDTGGPNYGYTF TRBJ1-2 TRBV6-1 - -
TGCGCCAGCAGCTTGTCCCCGGTGGGGAGCTCAGATACGCAGTATTTT CASSLSPVGSSDTQYF TRBJ2-3 TRBV5-1 - once
TGCGCCAGCAGTCAACTAGCCCGGACCACAGATACGCAGTATTTT CASSQLARTTDTQYF TRBJ2-3 TRBV5-1 - -
TGTGCCAGCAGCCGTCAACAGGGCGACGATGGCTACACCTTC CASSRQQGDDGYTF TRBJ1-2 TRBV4-2 - -
TGCGCCAGCAGCTTATCACAGGGGGCGACTAACTATGGCTACACCTTC CASSLSQGATNYGYTF TRBJ1-2 TRBV5-1 TRBD1 -
TGTGCCAGCAGCGCCTCAACCGGGACTATCAATGAGCAGTTCTTC CASSASTGTINEQFF TRBJ2-1 TRBV7-9 TRBD2 -
TGTGCCAGCAGTTTAGGGACAGGGGGCTTAGAAAAACTGTTTTTT CASSLGTGGLEKLFF TRBJ1-4 TRBV27 TRBD1 once
TGTGCCAGCTCACCCTCCAGGGGTGAAGCTTTCTTT CASSPSRGEAFF TRBJ1-1 TRBV18 - few
TGCGCCAGCAGCCAAGCTCACGACAGGGCTAGATCACCCCTCCACTTT CASSQAHDRARSPLHF TRBJ1-6 TRBV4-1 TRBD1 -
TGTGCCAGCAGCTTGGGCGACACTTCTAACTATGGCTACACCTTC CASSLGDTSNYGYTF TRBJ1-2 TRBV5-6 - -
TGTGCCAGCAGTTACTCCGCGTACCAACCTAACTATGGCTACACCTTC CASSYSAYQPNYGYTF TRBJ1-2 TRBV6-5 - -
TGTGCCAGCAGTTCGACAGGGACTGGAAACACCATATATTTT CASSSTGTGNTIYF TRBJ1-3 TRBV27 TRBD1 -
TGTGCCACCAGTGATCCAGGGGTCACCCCTCGGAATGAAAAACTGTTTTTT CATSDPGVTPRNEKLFF TRBJ1-4 TRBV24-1 - -
TGTGCCAGCAGTGTCGGGACAGGGTTTATGCCCCAGCATTTT CASSVGTGFMPQHF TRBJ1-5 TRBV2 TRBD1 -
TGTGCCAGTAGTATAGCTACAGGTCCATATGGCTACACCTTC CASSIATGPYGYTF TRBJ1-2 TRBV19 - -
TGCGCCAGCAGCCCGACCCGGCGGGGTTTAAGTGGCTACACCTTC CASSPTRRGLSGYTF TRBJ1-2 TRBV4-3 - -
TGTGCCAGTAAACTAGCGGGGGCTTACGAGCAGTACTTC CASKLAGAYEQYF TRBJ2-7 TRBV19 TRBD2 -
TGTGCCACCAGTGATCCAGTGGGAGCTGGCACAGATACGCAGTATTTT CATSDPVGAGTDTQYF TRBJ2-3 TRBV24-1 - once
TGTGCCAGCAGTCCCCGGGGTGAGCAGTTCTTC CASSPRGEQFF TRBJ2-1 TRBV12-3/TRBV12-4 - -
TGTGCCAGTAGTATACCAGGGTACACCTACAATGAGCAGTTCTTC CASSIPGYTYNEQFF TRBJ2-1 TRBV19 - -
TGTGCCAGTAGTATAAGGCCCGGGACAAACACTGAAGCTTTCTTT CASSIRPGTNTEAFF TRBJ1-1 TRBV19 - -
TGTGCCAGCAGCTTAGTCGGGACTAGCGGGAGATCCGATACGCAGTATTTT CASSLVGTSGRSDTQYF TRBJ2-3 TRBV7-9 TRBD2 -
- CASSDFGNGGSYEQYF TRBJ2-7 TRBV9 - -
TGTGCCACCAGTGATGAGGACTTCCATGAGCAGTTCTTC CATSDEDFHEQFF TRBJ2-1 TRBV24-1 - -
TGTGCCAGTAGTCCCTGGGACCGGGGGAATTCACCCCTCCACTTT CASSPWDRGNSPLHF TRBJ1-6 TRBV19 - -
TGTGCCAGCAGTTTGAGTTTAAAAAACGAGCAGTACTTC CASSLSLKNEQYF TRBJ2-7 TRBV28 - -
TGCGCCAGCAGCCCGACTAGTTCCTACTACAATGAGCAGTTCTTC CASSPTSSYYNEQFF TRBJ2-1 TRBV5-1 - medium-sized
TGTGCCAGCAGCGTAGACGGTAGAGCCTACGAGCAGTACTTC CASSVDGRAYEQYF TRBJ2-7 TRBV9 - -
TGTGCTAGTGGTTTGGGGCAGGGAAGGGAAAAACTGTTTTTT CASGLGQGREKLFF TRBJ1-4 TRBV12-5 - -
TGTGCCAGCAGCCTTCTGGGACAGGGGGGGTACGAGCAGTACTTC CASSLLGQGGYEQYF TRBJ2-7 TRBV5-6 TRBD1 -
TGTGCCAGCAGCGCCGGGACAGGGCCCCTCCACTTT CASSAGTGPLHF TRBJ1-6 TRBV11-2 TRBD1 -
TGTGCCAGCAGTACTCACCGACAGGGCAACTCTGGAAACACCATATATTTT CASSTHRQGNSGNTIYF TRBJ1-3 TRBV28 TRBD1 -